Each of the 32 T cell receptor beta chains below was sequenced from the same sample in a study of blood T cells in healthy people across ages. The use of a sample-barcoded 5' primer and a J-beta primer mix characterized a second PCR of about 7 to 12 cycles. MiXCR, applied by TCRdb to the 5' RACE reads, yields one record per CDR3 protein. The sample carries approximately 730,000 distinct CDR3 sequences, 40% to 45% recorded once. The sequenced sample was blood. Source of these receptors: an older woman in good health.

This clonotype appeared a single time. The genes are TRBV12-3 or TRBV12-4 and TRBJ2-5; 8 bases match TRBD2. The V and J ends lost 3 bases and 6 bases, in that order; junction bases with no gene match: 6. The CDR3 loop spans 14 amino acids. The DNA of the CDR3 is TGTGCCAGCAGTTTTTCGGGGGGGAGGAAGACCCAGTACTTC. This encodes CASSFSGGRKTQYF.

The rearrangement links TRBV15 to TRBJ2-1, with TRBD1 identical over 10 bases. The CDR3 sequence is 15 residues long. V was pared by 5 bases and J by 5 bases, with 6 bases of the junction left unmatched. Germline V gene sequence: CDR1 LNHNV, CDR2 YYDKDF (reference sequence). Here the CDR3 DNA reads TGTGCCACCAGCTCTCGGGACAGGGGACACAATGAGCAGTTCTTC. Protein: CATSSRDRGHNEQFF.

The rearrangement links TRBV12-3 or TRBV12-4 to TRBJ1-4; D gene uncertain. This CDR3 is built from 13 residues. Trimming removed 4 bases at V and 4 bases at J, with 7 bases between. CDR3 DNA: TGTGCCAGCAGTTCACAGATTAATGAAAAACTGTTTTTT. Its protein is CASSSQINEKLFF.

This sequence joins TRBV7-2 and TRBJ1-1, with a weak D call TRBD1 (5 bases). Trimming took off 5 bases at V and 0 bases at J, with 16 bases between the two ends. The length of the CDR3 is 16 residues. The germline V gene encodes CDR1 SGHTA and CDR2 FQGNSA. Here the CDR3 DNA reads TGTGCCAGCAGCCCTAGGGCAGGGACCCTGAACACTGAAGCTTTCTTT. This sequence encodes CASSPRAGTLNTEAFF.

The chain recombines TRBV2 with TRBJ2-4; either TRBD1 or TRBD2 may supply D (5 bases each). The DNA end is a closer match to TRBJ2-7, so the J assignment may be wrong. CDR1 SNHLY and CDR2 FYNNEI come from the germline V gene. The CDR3 loop spans 13 amino acids. CDR3 in DNA: TGTGCCAGCATTACGGGACCGCCCTACGAGCAGTACTTC. Protein: CASITGPPYEQYF.

The chain combines TRBV7-2 with TRBJ2-3, with a weak D call TRBD2 (6 bases). The V and J ends lost 5 bases and 6 bases respectively, with 15 bases between them. CDR1 SGHTA and CDR2 FQGNSA come from the germline V gene. There are 14 residues in the CDR3. The CDR3 sequence is CASSPRGALDTQYF. CDR3 DNA sequence: TGTGCCAGCAGCCCGCGGGGAGCCCTGGATACGCAGTATTTT.

The chain uses TRBV7-2 and TRBJ2-3; D might be TRBD2 (6 bases). Trimming pared 7 bases from V and 5 bases from J, leaving 22 bases between. The CDR3 sequence is 16 residues long. Germline V gene sequence: CDR1 SGHTA, CDR2 FQGNSA. CDR3 DNA sequence: TGTGCCAGCACCCTAATCCGGCCTCTGGGGGGAGATACGCAGTATTTT. It yields the protein CASTLIRPLGGDTQYF.

This clonotype appeared many times. This sequence joins TRBV29-1 and TRBJ2-3; 7 positions match TRBD2. Germline assignment: CDR1 SQVTM and CDR2 ANQGSEA. This CDR3 has 16 residues. After removal of 7 bases from V and 1 base from J, the junction contained 14 bases not matched to a gene. CDR3 bases: TGCAGCGCCTCGATAGACCTGGGAGGGGGCACAGATACGCAGTATTTT. It yields the protein CSASIDLGGGTDTQYF.

The table lists this clonotype with a few counts. The chain is built from TRBV6-2 or TRBV6-3 and TRBJ2-2; D uncertain. The CDR3 is 14 residues long. The germline gives CDR1 MNHEY, CDR2 SVGEGT. The V gene lost 4 bases and the J gene lost 4 bases, with 10 bases spanning the gap. CDR3 DNA: TGTGCCAGCAGTTCCGGGTCGAGCACCGGGGAGCTGTTTTTT. It specifies CASSSGSSTGELFF.

Only one count was recorded for this clonotype. The chain links TRBV7-9 to TRBJ2-7; 10 bases are shared with TRBD1. Per the germline V gene, CDR1 is SEHNR and CDR2 is FQNEAQ (reference sequence). The CDR3 runs 16 residues. After removal of 3 bases from V and 2 bases from J, the junction contained 7 bases not matched to a gene. Here the CDR3 DNA reads TGTGCCAGCAGCTTCAACGAAGGACAGGGGGCCTACGAGCAGTACTTC. Translation: CASSFNEGQGAYEQYF.

J is TRBJ1-2 and V is TRBV4-2; D might be TRBD1 (6 bases). Trimming removed 0 bases at V and 4 bases at J, with 12 bases between. CDR3 length equals 15 residues. Germline values: CDR1 LGHNA, CDR2 YNFKEQ. CDR3 loop: CASSQDRQEGYGYTF. CDR3 coding DNA: TGTGCCAGCAGCCAAGATCGACAGGAAGGCTATGGCTACACCTTC.

Regarding this clonotype: This could be a read error, since a much larger clone is one nucleotide away. The CDR3 reads CASRRAVYYEQFF. In nucleotides, the CDR3 is TGTGCCAGCAGGCGCGCGGTTTACTACGAGCAGTTCTTC. The chain couples TRBV7-2 to TRBJ2-1; D ambiguous. Trimming pared 6 bases from V and 10 bases from J, leaving 16 bases between. The CDR3 length is 13 residues. Germline V CDR1 and CDR2: SGHTA, FQGNSA.

The chain carries TRBV5-1 and TRBJ2-7; 8 bases map to TRBD1. Germline CDR1 and CDR2: SGHRS and YFSETQ. The J segment lost 7 bases and the V segment lost 4 bases, leaving 10 bases of the junction unmatched. The CDR3 is made up of 14 amino acids. The chain's CDR3 is CASSPDRADNEQYF. The CDR3 region has the DNA TGCGCCAGCAGCCCGGACAGGGCCGACAATGAGCAGTACTTC.

V and J are TRBV29-1 and TRBJ2-1; 7 bases fit TRBD2. CDR1 is SQVTM, CDR2 ANQGSEA, per germline. This CDR3 region has 16 residues. Germline trimming cut 6 bases from V and 0 bases from J; bases unmatched to any gene: 11. The CDR3 DNA reads as TGCAGCGTCCTCAAACTAGCGCCGAGCTCCTACAATGAGCAGTTCTTC. Protein: CSVLKLAPSSYNEQFF.

This clonotype was observed a few times. The CDR3 DNA reads as TGCAGCGGGTGGGGTTCAGATACGCAGTATTTT. Translated: CSGWGSDTQYF. V is TRBV20-1 and J is TRBJ2-3; D gene ambiguous. Germline loops: CDR1 DFQATT, CDR2 SNEGSKA (reference sequence). The CDR3 consists of 11 residues.

This clonotype was observed a handful of times. The J gene is TRBJ2-7, the V gene TRBV29-1; D remains unclear. CDR3 size: 12 residues. CDR1 and CDR2 from the germline V gene are SQVTM and ANQGSEA. Trimming removed 0 bases from V and 5 bases from J, with 8 bases in between. The chain's CDR3 is CSVEDMGNEQYF. The CDR3 bases are TGCAGCGTTGAAGATATGGGGAACGAGCAGTACTTC.

The rearrangement joins TRBV12-3 or TRBV12-4 to TRBJ2-1, with D unresolved. There are 15 residues in the CDR3. Trimming stripped 2 bases from V and 6 bases from J, with 14 bases between. The CDR3 nucleotides are TGTGCCAGCAGTTTAATGGAGCAGCGATTCAATGAGCAGTTCTTC. It specifies CASSLMEQRFNEQFF.

The chain links TRBV6-5 to TRBJ1-5; 10 bases agree with TRBD1. The V gene end was trimmed by 4 bases and the J gene end by 1 base; junction bases not matched to a gene: 1. Germline-derived CDR1 and CDR2 are MNHEY and SVGAGI. This CDR3 has 15 residues. CDR3 DNA: TGTGCCAGCAGTTCGGGACAGGGGAGCAATCAGCCCCAGCATTTT. Protein sequence: CASSSGQGSNQPQHF.

The gene calls are TRBV29-1 and TRBJ2-4; 7 bases are shared with TRBD2. Judging by the DNA end, TRBJ2-7 fits better; the J call may be wrong. CDR1 is SQVTM, CDR2 ANQGSEA, per germline. This CDR3 region has 11 residues. Here the CDR3 reads CSGGEGYEQYF. The CDR3 coding sequence is TGCAGCGGTGGGGAGGGTTACGAGCAGTACTTC.

For the CDR3, the DNA is TGTGCCAGCAGTGAGTTGGGGGGCACCACTGAAGCTTTCTTT. Its protein is CASSELGGTTEAFF. The rearrangement uses TRBV2 and TRBJ1-1, with D possibly matching TRBD1 (6 bases). Germline V gene sequence: CDR1 SNHLY, CDR2 FYNNEI. This CDR3 comprises 14 residues. The ends were cut back, 3 bases at V and 4 bases at J, with 12 bases in the middle.

The chain links TRBV7-2 to TRBJ2-7; no definite D call. The length of the CDR3 is 13 residues. Germline V gene data show CDR1 as SGHTA and CDR2 as FQGNSA. Trimming took 4 bases from V and 4 from J, leaving 11 bases between them. CDR3 sequence: CASSYGRSYEQYF. The CDR3 DNA reads TGTGCCAGCAGCTATGGGCGTTCGTACGAGCAGTACTTC.

This clonotype was seen more than once but under ten times. The J gene is TRBJ1-2, the V gene TRBV6-1; D may be TRBD1 (5 bases). V lost 6 bases to trimming and J lost 4 bases, with 15 bases between them. Germline V gives CDR1 MNHNS, CDR2 SASEGT. The CDR3 spans 14 residues. CDR3 region: CASSDRQIGYGYTF. The CDR3 DNA sequence: TGTGCCAGCAGCGATCGACAGATAGGCTATGGCTACACCTTC.

This clonotype was recorded a few times. This rearrangement joins TRBV5-5 to TRBJ1-2; D remains ambiguous. Trimming removed 1 base from V and 6 bases from J, with 13 bases in between. This CDR3 contains 14 residues. Per germline, CDR1 SGHKS and CDR2 YYEKEE (reference sequence). In nucleotides, the CDR3 is TGTGCCAGCAGCTTGCCGGGAGGCGGGAATGGCTACACCTTC. Its translation is CASSLPGGGNGYTF.

This chain connects TRBV20-1 to TRBJ2-5; tentatively, D is TRBD2 (5 bases). Germline V gives CDR1 DFQATT, CDR2 SNEGSKA (reference sequence). There are 14 residues in the CDR3. V lost 4 bases and J lost 11, with 23 bases in between. CDR3 loop: CSATRSGSKDGQYF. CDR3 nucleotides: TGCAGTGCTACTAGAAGCGGAAGCAAAGACGGGCAGTACTTC.

J is TRBJ2-4 and V is TRBV20-1; maybe TRBD1 (6 bases). With 1 base removed from V and 13 bases from J, the gap between germline ends came to 14 bases. The CDR3 sequence is 12 residues long. Looked up from germline, CDR1 is DFQATT and CDR2 is SNEGSKA (reference sequence). The CDR3 region has the DNA TGCAGTGCTAGAGCCCCGACAGGAGAGCAGTACTTC. Protein: CSARAPTGEQYF.

V is TRBV6-5 and J is TRBJ1-5; unclear D gene. V lost 5 bases, J lost 5 bases, and 10 bases lay in between. The CDR3 has 13 residues. Germline V CDR1 and CDR2: MNHEY, SVGAGI. The CDR3 nucleotides read TGTGCCAGCAGTGCTCTTTGGGATCAGCCCCAGCATTTT. Translated, it gives CASSALWDQPQHF.

This clonotype came up once. The V and J genes are TRBV24-1 and TRBJ2-3; tentative D call: TRBD1 (6 bases). In germline, CDR1 is KGHDR, CDR2 SFDVKD. V was trimmed by 6 bases and J by 2 bases, leaving 14 bases between them. The CDR3 is 15 amino acids. The DNA for the CDR3 is TGTGCCACCAGTTTAGGACAGACACCCACAGATACGCAGTATTTT. It codes for CATSLGQTPTDTQYF.

This clonotype has just a few counts. The V and J genes are TRBV28 and TRBJ1-2; D might be TRBD1 (5 bases). The CDR3 is 14 residues long. V was shortened by 6 bases and J by 0 bases, with 11 bases between the two germline ends. Germline assignment: CDR1 MDHEN and CDR2 SYDVKM. CDR3 in amino acids: CASRISGANYGYTF. CDR3 sequence (DNA): TGTGCCAGCAGGATATCGGGGGCTAACTATGGCTACACCTTC.

This clonotype was detected a few times. The V gene is TRBV20-1, the J gene TRBJ2-7, with 11 bases that match TRBD1. From germline, CDR1 is DFQATT and CDR2 SNEGSKA (reference sequence). The CDR3 is 14 residues long. Trimming at V came to 4 bases and at J to 2 bases, leaving 4 bases not matched to a gene. As DNA, the CDR3 is TGCAGTGCTACGGCGGGACAGGGGGCCTACGAGCAGTACTTC. Translating gives CSATAGQGAYEQYF.

The chain recombines TRBV29-1 with TRBJ2-1, with 10 bases that match TRBD2. After removal of 8 bases from V and 9 bases from J, the junction contained 13 bases not matched to a gene. The CDR3 runs to 14 residues. Germline CDR1 is SQVTM and CDR2 is ANQGSEA. The CDR3 coding sequence is TGCAGCCATGAGGCGGCTAGCGGGAGAGGTGAGCAGTTCTTC. Its protein product is CSHEAASGRGEQFF.

The chain employs TRBV4-1 and TRBJ2-3; D gene uncertain. This CDR3 contains 16 residues. CDR1 and CDR2 from the germline V gene are MGHRA and YSYEKL. Deletions cut 0 bases from V and 4 bases from J, with 14 bases between. As DNA, the CDR3 is TGCGCCAGCAGCCAAGAATTTCGTCAGGCCGCAGATACGCAGTATTTT. Amino acid sequence: CASSQEFRQAADTQYF.

This chain joins TRBV29-1 and TRBJ2-7; tentatively, D is TRBD2 (5 bases). The CDR3 is 12 amino acids. Germline lookup yields CDR1 SQVTM and CDR2 ANQGSEA. V gave up 5 bases and J gave up 0 bases, with 8 bases separating them. The CDR3 DNA follows: TGCAGCGTTTTAGCGTGCTCCTACGAGCAGTACTTC. Amino acid sequence: CSVLACSYEQYF.